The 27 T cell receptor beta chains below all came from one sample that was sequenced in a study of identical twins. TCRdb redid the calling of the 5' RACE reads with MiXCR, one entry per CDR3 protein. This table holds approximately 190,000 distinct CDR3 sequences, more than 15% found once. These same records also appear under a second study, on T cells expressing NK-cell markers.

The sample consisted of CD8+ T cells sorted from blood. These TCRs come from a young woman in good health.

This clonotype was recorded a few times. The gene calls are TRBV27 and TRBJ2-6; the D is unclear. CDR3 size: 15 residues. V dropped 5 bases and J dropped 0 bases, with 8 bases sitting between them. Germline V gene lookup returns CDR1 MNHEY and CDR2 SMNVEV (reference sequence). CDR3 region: CASSILSSGANVLTF. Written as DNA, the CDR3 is TGTGCCAGCAGTATACTCAGCTCTGGGGCCAACGTCCTGACTTTC.

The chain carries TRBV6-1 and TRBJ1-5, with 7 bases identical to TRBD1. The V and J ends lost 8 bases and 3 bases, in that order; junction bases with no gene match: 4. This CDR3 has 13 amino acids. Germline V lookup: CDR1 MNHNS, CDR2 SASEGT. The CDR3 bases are TGTGCCAGCGGACAGGTTCCCAATCAGCCCCAGCATTTT. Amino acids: CASGQVPNQPQHF.

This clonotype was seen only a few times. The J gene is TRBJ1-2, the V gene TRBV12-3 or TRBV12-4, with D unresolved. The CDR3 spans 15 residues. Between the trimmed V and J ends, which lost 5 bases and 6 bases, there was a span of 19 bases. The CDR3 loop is CASSLVWGSVDGYTF. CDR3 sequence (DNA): TGTGCCAGCAGTCTGGTCTGGGGATCAGTTGATGGCTACACCTTC.

The CDR3 loop reads CATSRDKRPSGTETQYF. CDR3 sequence (DNA): TGTGCCACCAGCAGAGATAAGAGGCCTAGCGGGACGGAGACCCAGTACTTC. The chain employs TRBV15 and TRBJ2-5; 9 nucleotides align to TRBD2. With 0 bases clipped from V and 5 bases from J, the junction kept 10 bases outside the gene matches. This CDR3 comprises 17 residues. From germline, CDR1 is LNHNV and CDR2 YYDKDF (reference sequence). Based on the CDR3 plus reference TRBV15 and TRBJ2-5, the full variable domain is DAMVIQNPRYQVTQFGKPVTLSCSQTLNHNVMYWYQQKSSQAPKLLFHYYDKDFNNEADTPDNFQSRRPNTSFCFLDIRSPGLGDTAMYLCATSRDKRPSGTETQYFGPGTRLLVL.

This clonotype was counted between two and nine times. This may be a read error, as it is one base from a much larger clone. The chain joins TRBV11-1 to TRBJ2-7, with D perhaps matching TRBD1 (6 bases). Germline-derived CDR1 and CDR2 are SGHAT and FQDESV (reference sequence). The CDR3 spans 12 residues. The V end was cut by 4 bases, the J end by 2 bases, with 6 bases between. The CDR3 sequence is CASSWTAYEQYF. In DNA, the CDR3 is TGTGCCAGCAGCTGGACAGCCTACGAGCAGTACTTC.

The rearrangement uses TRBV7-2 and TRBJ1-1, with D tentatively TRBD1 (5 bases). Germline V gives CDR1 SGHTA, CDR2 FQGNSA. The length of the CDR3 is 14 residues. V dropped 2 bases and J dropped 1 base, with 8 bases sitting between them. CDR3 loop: CASSLPGRNTEAFF. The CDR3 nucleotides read TGTGCCAGCAGCTTACCAGGGAGGAACACTGAAGCTTTCTTT. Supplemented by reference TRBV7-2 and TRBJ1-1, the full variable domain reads GAGVSQSPSNKVTEKGKDVELRCDPISGHTALYWYRQSLGQGLEFLIYFQGNSAPDKSGLPSDRFSAERTGGSVSTLTIQRTQQEDSAVYLCASSLPGRNTEAFFGQGTRLTVV.

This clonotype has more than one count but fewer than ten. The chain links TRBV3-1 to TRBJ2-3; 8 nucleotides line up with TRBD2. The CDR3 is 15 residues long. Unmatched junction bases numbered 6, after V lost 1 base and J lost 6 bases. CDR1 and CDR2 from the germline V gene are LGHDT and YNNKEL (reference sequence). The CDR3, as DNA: TGTGCCAGCAGCCAAGTAACGGGGGGGATGGATACGCAGTATTTT. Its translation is CASSQVTGGMDTQYF.

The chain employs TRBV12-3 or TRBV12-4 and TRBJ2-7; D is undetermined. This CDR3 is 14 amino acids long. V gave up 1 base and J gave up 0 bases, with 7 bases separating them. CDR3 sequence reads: CASSLGDTSYEQYF. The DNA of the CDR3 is TGTGCCAGCAGTTTAGGCGACACCTCCTACGAGCAGTACTTC.

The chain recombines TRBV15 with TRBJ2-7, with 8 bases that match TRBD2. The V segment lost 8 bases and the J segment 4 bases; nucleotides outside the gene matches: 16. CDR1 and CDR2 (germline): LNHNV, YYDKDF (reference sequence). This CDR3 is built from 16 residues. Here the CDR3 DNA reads TGTGCCACCCGGGACACAATAGCGGGGATCACATACGAGCAGTACTTC. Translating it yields CATRDTIAGITYEQYF.

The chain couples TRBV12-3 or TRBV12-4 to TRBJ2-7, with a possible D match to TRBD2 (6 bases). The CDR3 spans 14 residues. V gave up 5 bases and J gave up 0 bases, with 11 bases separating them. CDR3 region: CASSSLASSYEQYF. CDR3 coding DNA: TGTGCCAGCAGTAGCCTAGCGAGCTCCTACGAGCAGTACTTC.

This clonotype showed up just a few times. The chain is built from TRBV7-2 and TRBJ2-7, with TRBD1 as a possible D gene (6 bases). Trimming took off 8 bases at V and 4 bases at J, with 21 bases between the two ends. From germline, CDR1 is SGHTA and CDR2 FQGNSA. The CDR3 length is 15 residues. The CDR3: CASGDFSTGLYEQYF. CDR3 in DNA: TGTGCCAGCGGTGACTTTAGTACAGGGCTATACGAGCAGTACTTC.

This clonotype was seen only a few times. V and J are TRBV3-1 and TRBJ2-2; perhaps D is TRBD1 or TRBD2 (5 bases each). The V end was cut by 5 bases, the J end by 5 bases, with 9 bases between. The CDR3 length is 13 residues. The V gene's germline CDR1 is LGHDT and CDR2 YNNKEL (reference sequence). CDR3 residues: CASSEGTTGELFF. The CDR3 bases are TGTGCCAGCAGCGAAGGGACGACCGGGGAGCTGTTTTTT. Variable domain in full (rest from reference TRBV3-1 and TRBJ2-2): DTAVSQTPKYLVTQMGNDKSIKCEQNLGHDTMYWYKQDSKKFLKIMFSYNNKELIINETVPNRFSPKSPDKAHLNLHINSLELGDSAVYFCASSEGTTGELFFGEGSRLTVL.

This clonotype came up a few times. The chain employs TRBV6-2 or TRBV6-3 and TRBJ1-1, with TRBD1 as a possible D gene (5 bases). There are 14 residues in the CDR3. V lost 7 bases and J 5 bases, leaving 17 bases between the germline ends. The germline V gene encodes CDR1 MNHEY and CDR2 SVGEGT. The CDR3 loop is CASTPRGGKTEAFF. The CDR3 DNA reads TGTGCCAGCACTCCTCGGGGGGGGAAAACTGAAGCTTTCTTT.

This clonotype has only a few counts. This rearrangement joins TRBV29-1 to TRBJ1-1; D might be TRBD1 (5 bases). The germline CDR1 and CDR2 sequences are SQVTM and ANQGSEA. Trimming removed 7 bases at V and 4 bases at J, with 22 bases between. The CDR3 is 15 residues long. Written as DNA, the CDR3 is TGCAGCGCCCGGGGTGGGGGGGTCGTTAGCACTGAAGCTTTCTTT. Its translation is CSARGGGVVSTEAFF.

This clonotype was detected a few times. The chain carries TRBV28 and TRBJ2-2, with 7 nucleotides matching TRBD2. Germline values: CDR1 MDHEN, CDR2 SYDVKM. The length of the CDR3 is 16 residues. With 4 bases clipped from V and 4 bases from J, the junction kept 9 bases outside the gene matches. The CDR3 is CASSSRGSGTTGELFF. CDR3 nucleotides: TGTGCCAGCAGTTCCCGGGGGAGCGGGACCACCGGGGAGCTGTTTTTT. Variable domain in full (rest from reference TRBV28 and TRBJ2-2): DVKVTQSSRYLVKRTGEKVFLECVQDMDHENMFWYRQDPGLGLRLIYFSYDVKMKEKGDIPEGYSVSREKKERFSLILESASTNQTSMYLCASSSRGSGTTGELFFGEGSRLTVL.

CDR3 coding DNA: TGCGCCAGCACCGGGCGCGGACTTAACACTGAAGCTTTCTTT. The encoded protein is CASTGRGLNTEAFF. The chain is built from TRBV5-1 and TRBJ1-1; D unclear. The germline gives CDR1 SGHRS, CDR2 YFSETQ. This CDR3 is built from 14 residues. Trimming pared 6 bases from V and 2 bases from J, leaving 14 bases between.

CDR3 sequence reads: CASSRDTGSEQFF. CDR3 DNA: TGTGCCAGCAGCCGGGACACTGGGAGTGAGCAGTTCTTC. The chain couples TRBV5-6 to TRBJ2-1; D perhaps matches TRBD1 (6 bases). The CDR3 contains 13 residues. Between the trimmed V and J ends, which lost 4 bases and 9 bases, there was a span of 14 bases. CDR1 SGHDT and CDR2 YYEEEE come from the germline V gene.

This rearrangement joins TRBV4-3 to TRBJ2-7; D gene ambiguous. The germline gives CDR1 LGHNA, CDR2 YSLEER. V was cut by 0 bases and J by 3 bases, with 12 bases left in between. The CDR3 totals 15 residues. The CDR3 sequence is CASSQDRAINYEQYF. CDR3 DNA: TGCGCCAGCAGCCAAGATCGGGCTATTAACTACGAGCAGTACTTC.

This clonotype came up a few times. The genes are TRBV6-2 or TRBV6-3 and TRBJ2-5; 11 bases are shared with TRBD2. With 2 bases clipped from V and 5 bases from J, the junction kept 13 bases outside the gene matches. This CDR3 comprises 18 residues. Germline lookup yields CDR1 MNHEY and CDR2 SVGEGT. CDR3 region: CASSYPLAGGPSSETQYF. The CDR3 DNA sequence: TGTGCCAGCAGTTACCCCTTAGCGGGAGGGCCCTCAAGCGAGACCCAGTACTTC.

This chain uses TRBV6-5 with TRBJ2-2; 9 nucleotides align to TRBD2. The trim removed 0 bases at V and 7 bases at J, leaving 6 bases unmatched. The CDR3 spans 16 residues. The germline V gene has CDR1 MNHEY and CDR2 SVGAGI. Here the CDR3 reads CASSYSAGGPIGELFF. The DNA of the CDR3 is TGTGCCAGCAGTTACTCGGCGGGAGGGCCGATCGGGGAGCTGTTTTTT.

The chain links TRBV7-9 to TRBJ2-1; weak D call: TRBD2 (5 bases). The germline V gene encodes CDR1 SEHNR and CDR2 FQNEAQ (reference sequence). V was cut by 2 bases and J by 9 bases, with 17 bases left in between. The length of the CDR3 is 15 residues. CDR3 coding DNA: TGTGCCAGCAGCTTACGTCGGGTCCCCAGCGGTGAGCAGTTCTTC. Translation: CASSLRRVPSGEQFF.

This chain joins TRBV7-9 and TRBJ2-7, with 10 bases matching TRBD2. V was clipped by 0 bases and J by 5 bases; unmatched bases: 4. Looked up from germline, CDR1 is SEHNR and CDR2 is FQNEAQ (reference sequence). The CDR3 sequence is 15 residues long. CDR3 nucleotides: TGTGCCAGCAGCTTAGCACCAGCGGGAGGGAACGAGCAGTACTTC. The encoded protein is CASSLAPAGGNEQYF.

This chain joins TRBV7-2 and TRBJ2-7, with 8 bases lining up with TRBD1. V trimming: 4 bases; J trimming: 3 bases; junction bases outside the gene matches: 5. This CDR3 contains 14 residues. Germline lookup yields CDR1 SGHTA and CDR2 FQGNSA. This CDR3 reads CASSSGGGRYEQYF. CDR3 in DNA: TGTGCCAGCAGCTCAGGGGGCGGCCGCTACGAGCAGTACTTC. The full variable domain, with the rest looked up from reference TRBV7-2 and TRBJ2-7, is GAGVSQSPSNKVTEKGKDVELRCDPISGHTALYWYRQSLGQGLEFLIYFQGNSAPDKSGLPSDRFSAERTGGSVSTLTIQRTQQEDSAVYLCASSSGGGRYEQYFGPGTRLTVT.

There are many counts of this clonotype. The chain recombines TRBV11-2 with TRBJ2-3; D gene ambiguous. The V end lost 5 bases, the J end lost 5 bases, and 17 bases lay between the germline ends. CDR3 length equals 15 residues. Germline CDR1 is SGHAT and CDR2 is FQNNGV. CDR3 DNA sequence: TGTGCCAGCAGCCATTGGGCGGAAGGGAAAGATACGCAGTATTTT. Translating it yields CASSHWAEGKDTQYF.

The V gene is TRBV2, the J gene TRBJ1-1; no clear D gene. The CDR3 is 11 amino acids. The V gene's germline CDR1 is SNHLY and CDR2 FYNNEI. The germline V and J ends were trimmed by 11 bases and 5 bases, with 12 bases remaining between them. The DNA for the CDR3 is TGTGCCTCGAAGGGCAGGACTGAAGCTTTCTTT. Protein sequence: CASKGRTEAFF.

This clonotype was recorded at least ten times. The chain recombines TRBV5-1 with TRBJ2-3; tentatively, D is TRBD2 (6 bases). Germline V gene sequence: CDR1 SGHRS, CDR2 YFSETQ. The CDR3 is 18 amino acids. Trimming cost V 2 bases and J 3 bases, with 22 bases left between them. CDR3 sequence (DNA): TGCGCCAGCAGCTTATCGACGGAGGGCCTGGGAAGAACAGATACGCAGTATTTT. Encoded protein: CASSLSTEGLGRTDTQYF.

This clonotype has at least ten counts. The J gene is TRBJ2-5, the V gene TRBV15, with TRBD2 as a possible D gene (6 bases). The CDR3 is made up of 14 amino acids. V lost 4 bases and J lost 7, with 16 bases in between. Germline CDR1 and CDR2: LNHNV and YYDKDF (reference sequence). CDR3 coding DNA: TGTGCCACCAGCACCCCGGAGGGCCGTCCGACCCAGTACTTC. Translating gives CATSTPEGRPTQYF.